One sample yielded the 13 T cell receptor beta chains listed below, sequenced in a study of Ad26.COV2.S vaccination and SARS-CoV-2 variants. The table came from immunoSEQ multiplex PCR; TCRdb's copy has only in-frame clones and leaves some out. The sample holds 300,000 to 400,000 clones, around 87% seen once. The treatment here: around 19 received Ad26.COV2.S at low or high dose, single or two shots; about 5 received placebo; per-sample allocation not given. After the first vaccine or placebo injection, samples were drawn on day 63. Specimen: peripheral blood, collected in a trial of Ad26.COV2.S vaccine versus placebo. The receptors were gathered from a person between 18 and 65 years old who received the Ad26.COV2.S COVID-19 vaccine or a placebo.

The chain links TRBV19 to TRBJ2-7; TRBD1 aligns across 7 bases. V shed 5 bases, J shed 3 bases, and the junction held 7 bases outside the gene matches. The germline V gene has CDR1 LNHDA and CDR2 SQIVND (reference sequence). The CDR3 totals 14 residues. The CDR3 nucleotides are TGTGCCAGTAGTGCGATGACAGGGTTCTACGAGCAGTACTTC. Translated: CASSAMTGFYEQYF.

This chain connects TRBV11-3 to TRBJ2-3, with 9 bases aligning to TRBD2. Germline CDR1 SGHNT, CDR2 YENEEA. Trimming cost V 5 bases and J 5 bases; bases outside gene matches: 11. This CDR3 spans 16 amino acids. CDR3 coding DNA: TGTGCCAGCAGCACGCGGGGGGGACTATCCGGAGATACGCAGTATTTT. Protein sequence: CASSTRGGLSGDTQYF. Complete variable domain (other parts from reference TRBV11-3 and TRBJ2-3): EAGVVQSPRYKIIEKKQPVAFWCNPISGHNTLYWYLQNLGQGPELLIRYENEEAVDDSQLPKDRFSAERLKGVDSTLKIQPAELGDSAVYLCASSTRGGLSGDTQYFGPGTRLTVL.

The CDR3 reads CASSLEGAADNEQFF. The CDR3 bases are TGTGCCAGCAGCTTAGAAGGCGCCGCGGACAATGAGCAGTTCTTC. The chain combines TRBV11-3 with TRBJ2-1; no firm D call. The V end lost 0 bases, the J end lost 5 bases, and 11 bases lay between the germline ends. The germline CDR1 and CDR2 sequences are SGHNT and YENEEA. The CDR3 contains 15 residues.

This rearrangement joins TRBV6-4 to TRBJ2-5; 10 bases line up with TRBD2. This CDR3 has 15 amino acids. From germline, CDR1 is MRHNA and CDR2 SNTAGT. Losses at the gene ends were 3 bases for V and 4 bases for J; bases not matched to a gene: 5. In DNA form, the CDR3 reads TGTGCCAGCAGTGAGACCAGCGGGGGGGGAGAGACCCAGTACTTC. Translated, it gives CASSETSGGGETQYF.

J is TRBJ1-1 and V is TRBV27, with unresolved D. From germline, CDR1 is MNHEY and CDR2 SMNVEV (reference sequence). The CDR3 spans 14 residues. Trimming took off 6 bases at V and 4 bases at J, with 15 bases between the two ends. DNA for the CDR3: TGTGCCAGCAGCCCTAGTCCCCTATTCACTGAAGCTTTCTTT. It is translated as CASSPSPLFTEAFF.

The chain links TRBV19 to TRBJ1-1; D is uncertain. CDR3 length equals 12 residues. The V gene lost 2 bases and the J gene lost 5 bases, with 6 bases spanning the gap. Germline lookup yields CDR1 LNHDA and CDR2 SQIVND (reference sequence). CDR3 coding DNA: TGTGCCAGTAGTATAAAGGGTACTGAAGCTTTCTTT. Protein sequence: CASSIKGTEAFF. Full variable domain (missing parts from reference TRBV19 and TRBJ1-1): DGGITQSPKYLFRKEGQNVTLSCEQNLNHDAMYWYRQDPGQGLRLIYYSQIVNDFQKGDIAEGYSVSREKKESFPLTVTSAQKNPTAFYLCASSIKGTEAFFGQGTRLTVV.

This rearrangement joins TRBV9 to TRBJ1-4; TRBD1 matches 7 bases. CDR3 length: 16 amino acids. The V gene's germline CDR1 is SGDLS and CDR2 YYNGEE. The J segment lost 3 bases and the V segment lost 0 bases, leaving 5 bases of the junction unmatched. CDR3 residues: CASSVAQGLANEKLFF. CDR3 bases: TGTGCCAGCAGCGTAGCACAGGGGCTGGCTAATGAAAAACTGTTTTTT. The variable domain in full, with the rest retrieved from reference TRBV9 and TRBJ1-4, is DSGVTQTPKHLITATGQRVTLRCSPRSGDLSVYWYQQSLDQGLQFLIQYYNGEERAKGNILERFSAQQFPDLHSELNLSSLELGDSALYFCASSVAQGLANEKLFFGSGTQLSVL.

The genes are TRBV27 and TRBJ2-5, with 10 bases identical to TRBD2. This CDR3 has 16 amino acids. V trimming: 6 bases; J trimming: 7 bases; junction bases outside the gene matches: 14. Germline V gives CDR1 MNHEY, CDR2 SMNVEV (reference sequence). DNA of the CDR3: TGTGCCAGCAGCACCTCGGTAGCGGGGGGACCGCTGACCCAGTACTTC. This encodes CASSTSVAGGPLTQYF.

V gene TRBV19 combines with J gene TRBJ2-3; D gene ambiguous. CDR3 length: 14 residues. CDR1 is LNHDA and CDR2 is SQIVND in the germline V gene (reference sequence). V lost 1 base and J 1 base, leaving 6 bases between the germline ends. This chain's CDR3 is CASSIVSRTDTQYF. CDR3 DNA: TGTGCCAGTAGTATAGTTAGCCGCACAGATACGCAGTATTTT.

This chain uses TRBV9 with TRBJ2-7, with 9 bases matching TRBD1. V was pared by 4 bases and J by 3 bases, with 5 bases of the junction left unmatched. The germline V gene has CDR1 SGDLS and CDR2 YYNGEE. This CDR3 spans 14 amino acids. The CDR3 region has the DNA TGTGCCAGCAGCCCCTGGACAGGGGACTACGAGCAGTACTTC. Amino acid sequence: CASSPWTGDYEQYF.

The chain joins TRBV19 to TRBJ1-4; no firm D call. The length of the CDR3 is 12 residues. The V end lost 10 bases, the J end lost 0 bases, and 6 bases lay between the germline ends. The germline gives CDR1 LNHDA, CDR2 SQIVND (reference sequence). This CDR3 reads CATSTTNEKLFF. The CDR3 DNA sequence: TGTGCCACCAGTACAACTAATGAAAAACTGTTTTTT.

This clone was counted at least ten times. The J gene is TRBJ1-2, the V gene TRBV6-6; no clear D. Germline CDR1 MNHNY, CDR2 SVGAGI (reference sequence). V lost 2 bases and J lost 8, with 15 bases in between. The CDR3 extends over 14 amino acids. The CDR3 DNA reads as TGTGCCAGCAGTTACGGCAGCGCCCTGGGGGGCTACACCTTC. Residues: CASSYGSALGGYTF.

The chain uses TRBV14 and TRBJ2-1, with D possibly TRBD2 on 5 matching bases. V was cut by 4 bases and J by 8 bases, with 12 bases left in between. The CDR3 is made up of 13 amino acids. The germline V gene has CDR1 SGHDN and CDR2 FVKESK. CDR3 region: CASSRGGRDEQFF. Here the CDR3 DNA reads TGTGCCAGCAGCCGCGGCGGGCGGGATGAGCAGTTCTTC.